This T cell receptor beta chain was recorded in a study of blood T cell repertoires in COVID-19. Authors' data handling: Reference gene primers were amplified, and this amplification served to estimate nucleated cell counts. Assay used: immunoSEQ multiplex PCR; TCRdb lists only in-frame clones, some missing. Clone size and V and J calls were adopted from that table, with D and trimming inferred from the DNA. The table shows over 150,000 clones, with around nine tenths occurring only once. The CDR3 is made up of 10 amino acids. In germline, CDR1 is MNHNS, CDR2 SASEGT. Trimming took 3 bases from V and 8 from J, leaving 4 bases between them.

The clonotype was recovered from a young woman who had recovered from COVID-19. Sequenced: peripheral blood. The gene calls are TRBV6-1 and TRBJ1-1, with D hard to call. CDR3 protein: CASSDREAFF. The CDR3 nucleotides are TGTGCCAGCAGTGACAGGGAAGCTTTCTTT.